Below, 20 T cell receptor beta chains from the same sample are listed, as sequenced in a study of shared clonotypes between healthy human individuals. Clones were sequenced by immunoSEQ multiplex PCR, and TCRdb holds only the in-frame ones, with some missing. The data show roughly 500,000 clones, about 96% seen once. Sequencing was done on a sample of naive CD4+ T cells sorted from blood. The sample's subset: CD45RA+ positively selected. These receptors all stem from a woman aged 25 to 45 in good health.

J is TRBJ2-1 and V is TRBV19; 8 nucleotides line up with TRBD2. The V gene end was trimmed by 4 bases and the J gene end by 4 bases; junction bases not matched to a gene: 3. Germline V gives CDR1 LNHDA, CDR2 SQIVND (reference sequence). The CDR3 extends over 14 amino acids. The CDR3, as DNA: TGTGCCAGTAGTACCTTAGCGGGGTACAATGAGCAGTTCTTC. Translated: CASSTLAGYNEQFF.

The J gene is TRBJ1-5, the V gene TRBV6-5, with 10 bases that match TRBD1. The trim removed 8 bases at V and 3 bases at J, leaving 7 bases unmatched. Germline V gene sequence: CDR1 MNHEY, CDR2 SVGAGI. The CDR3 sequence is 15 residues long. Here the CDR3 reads CASRPDRGNNQPQHF. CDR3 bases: TGTGCCAGCCGACCGGACAGGGGGAACAATCAGCCCCAGCATTTT.

CDR3 sequence: CSVEATMGKGLVEQYF. CDR3 bases: TGCAGCGTTGAAGCGACGATGGGTAAAGGACTTGTGGAGCAGTACTTC. The rearrangement joins TRBV29-1 to TRBJ2-7; tentative D call: TRBD2 (5 bases). Germline CDR1 reads SQVTM; CDR2 reads ANQGSEA. The CDR3 extends over 16 amino acids. Trimming removed 1 base from V and 7 bases from J, with 23 bases in between.

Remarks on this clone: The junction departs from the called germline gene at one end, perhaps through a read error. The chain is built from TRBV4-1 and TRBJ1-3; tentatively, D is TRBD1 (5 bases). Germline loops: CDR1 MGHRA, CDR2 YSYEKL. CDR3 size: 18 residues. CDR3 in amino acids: CASSQGLARGTDGNTICF. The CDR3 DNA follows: TGCGCCAGCAGCCAAGGTCTCGCCCGGGGGACTGATGGAAACACCATATGTTTT.

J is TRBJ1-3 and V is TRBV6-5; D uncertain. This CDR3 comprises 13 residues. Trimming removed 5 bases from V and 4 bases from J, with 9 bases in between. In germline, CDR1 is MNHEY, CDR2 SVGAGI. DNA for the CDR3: TGTGCCAGCAGTCCGGGGAACGGAAACACCATATATTTT. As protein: CASSPGNGNTIYF.

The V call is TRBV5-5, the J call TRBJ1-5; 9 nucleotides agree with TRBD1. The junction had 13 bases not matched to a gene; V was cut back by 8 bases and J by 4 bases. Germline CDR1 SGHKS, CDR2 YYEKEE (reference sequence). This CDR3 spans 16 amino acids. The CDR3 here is CASTLLPGTGNQPQHF. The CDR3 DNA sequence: TGTGCCAGTACGTTACTCCCCGGGACAGGGAATCAGCCCCAGCATTTT.

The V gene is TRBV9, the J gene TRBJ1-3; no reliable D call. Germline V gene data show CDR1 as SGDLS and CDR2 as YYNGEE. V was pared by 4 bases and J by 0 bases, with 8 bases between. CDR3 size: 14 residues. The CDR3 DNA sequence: TGTGCCAGCAGCCCAGTACCCTCTGGAAACACCATATATTTT. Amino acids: CASSPVPSGNTIYF.

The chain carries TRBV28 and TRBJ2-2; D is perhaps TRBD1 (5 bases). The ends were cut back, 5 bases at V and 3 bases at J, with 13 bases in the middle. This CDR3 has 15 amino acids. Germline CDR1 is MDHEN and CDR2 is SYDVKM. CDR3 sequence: CASSQGSLDTGELFF. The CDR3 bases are TGTGCCAGCAGTCAGGGCTCGCTGGACACCGGGGAGCTGTTTTTT.

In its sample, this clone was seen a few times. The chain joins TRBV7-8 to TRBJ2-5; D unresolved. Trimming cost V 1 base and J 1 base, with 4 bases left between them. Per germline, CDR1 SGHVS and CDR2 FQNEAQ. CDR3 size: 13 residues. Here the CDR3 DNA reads TGTGCCAGCAGCTTAGAAGCCCAAGAGACCCAGTACTTC. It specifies CASSLEAQETQYF.

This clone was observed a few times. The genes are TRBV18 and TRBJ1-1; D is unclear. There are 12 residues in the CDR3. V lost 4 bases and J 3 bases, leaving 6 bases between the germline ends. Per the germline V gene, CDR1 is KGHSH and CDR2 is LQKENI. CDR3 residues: CASSRLDTEAFF. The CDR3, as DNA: TGTGCCAGCTCACGATTAGACACTGAAGCTTTCTTT.

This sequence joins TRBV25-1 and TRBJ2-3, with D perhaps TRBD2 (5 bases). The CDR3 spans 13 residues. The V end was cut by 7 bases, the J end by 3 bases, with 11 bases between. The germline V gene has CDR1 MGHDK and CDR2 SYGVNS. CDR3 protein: CASIPGETDTQYF. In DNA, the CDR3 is TGTGCCAGCATCCCCGGGGAAACAGATACGCAGTATTTT. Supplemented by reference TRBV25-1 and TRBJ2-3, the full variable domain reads EADIYQTPRYLVIGTGKKITLECSQTMGHDKMYWYQQDPGMELHLIHYSYGVNSTEKGDLSSESTVSRIRTEHFPLTLESARPSHTSQYLCASIPGETDTQYFGPGTRLTVL.

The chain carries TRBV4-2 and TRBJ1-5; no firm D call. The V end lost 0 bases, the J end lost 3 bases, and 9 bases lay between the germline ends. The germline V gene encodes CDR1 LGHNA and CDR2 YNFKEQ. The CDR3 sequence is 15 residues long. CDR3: CASSQEVQINQPQHF. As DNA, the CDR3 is TGTGCCAGCAGCCAAGAAGTACAGATCAATCAGCCCCAGCATTTT.

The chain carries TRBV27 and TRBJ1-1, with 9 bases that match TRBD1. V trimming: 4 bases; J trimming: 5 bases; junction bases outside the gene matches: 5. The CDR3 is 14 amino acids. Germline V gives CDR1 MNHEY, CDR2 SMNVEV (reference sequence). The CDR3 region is CASSSGQGRTEAFF. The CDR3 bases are TGTGCCAGCAGTTCGGGACAGGGAAGGACTGAAGCTTTCTTT.

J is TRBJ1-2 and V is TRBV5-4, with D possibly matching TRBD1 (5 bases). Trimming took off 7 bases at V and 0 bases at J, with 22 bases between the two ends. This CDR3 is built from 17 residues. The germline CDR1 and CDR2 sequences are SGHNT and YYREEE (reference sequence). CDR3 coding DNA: TGTGCCAGCGGAATGGGGGTGGGGAAGACAGCTAACTATGGCTACACCTTC. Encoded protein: CASGMGVGKTANYGYTF.

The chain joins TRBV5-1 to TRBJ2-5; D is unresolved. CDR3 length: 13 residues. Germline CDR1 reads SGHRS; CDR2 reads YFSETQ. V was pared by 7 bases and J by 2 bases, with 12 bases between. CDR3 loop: CASSPQQQETQYF. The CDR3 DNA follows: TGCGCCAGCTCCCCGCAGCAACAAGAGACCCAGTACTTC. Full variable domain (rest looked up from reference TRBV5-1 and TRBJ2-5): KAGVTQTPRYLIKTRGQQVTLSCSPISGHRSVSWYQQTPGQGLQFLFEYFSETQRNKGNFPGRFSGRQFSNSRSEMNVSTLELGDSALYLCASSPQQQETQYFGPGTRLLVL.

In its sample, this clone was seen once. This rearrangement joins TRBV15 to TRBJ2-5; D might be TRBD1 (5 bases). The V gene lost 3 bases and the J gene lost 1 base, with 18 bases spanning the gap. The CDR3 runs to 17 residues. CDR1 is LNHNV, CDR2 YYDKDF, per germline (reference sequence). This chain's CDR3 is CATSRKGPGNLQETQYF. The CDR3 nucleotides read TGTGCCACCAGCAGGAAGGGGCCAGGGAACCTCCAAGAGACCCAGTACTTC.

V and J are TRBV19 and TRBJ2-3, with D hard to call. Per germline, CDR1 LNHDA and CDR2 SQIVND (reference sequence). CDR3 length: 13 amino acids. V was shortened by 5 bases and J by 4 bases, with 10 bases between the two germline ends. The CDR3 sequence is CASSPRQSDTQYF. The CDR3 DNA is TGTGCCAGTAGTCCCCGGCAATCAGATACGCAGTATTTT.

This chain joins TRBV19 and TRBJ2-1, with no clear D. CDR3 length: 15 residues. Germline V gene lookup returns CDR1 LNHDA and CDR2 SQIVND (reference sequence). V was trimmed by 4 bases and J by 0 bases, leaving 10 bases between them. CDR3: CASSTLASSYNEQFF. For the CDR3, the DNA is TGTGCCAGTAGTACTCTCGCGAGCTCCTACAATGAGCAGTTCTTC.

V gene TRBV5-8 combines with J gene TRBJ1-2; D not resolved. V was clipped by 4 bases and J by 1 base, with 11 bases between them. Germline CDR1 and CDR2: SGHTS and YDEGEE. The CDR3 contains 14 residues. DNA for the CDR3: TGTGCCAGCAGCATCCGGCCGTTTAACTATGGCTACACCTTC. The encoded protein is CASSIRPFNYGYTF.

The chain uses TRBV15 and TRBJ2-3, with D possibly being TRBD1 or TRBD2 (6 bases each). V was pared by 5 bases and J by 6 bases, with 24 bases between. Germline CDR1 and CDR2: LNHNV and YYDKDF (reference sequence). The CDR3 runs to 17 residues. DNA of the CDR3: TGTGCCACCAGCTCCCCAACAGGGTCAGATCGGGGGGATACGCAGTATTTT. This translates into CATSSPTGSDRGDTQYF.